These 18 T cell receptor beta chains were sequenced from one sample in a study of CD8+CD57+ T cells in acquired aplastic anemia. By flow cytometry, patients selected for sequencing had shown an expansion of CD8+CD57+ cells. Profiles of TCR beta VDJ and CDR3 were generated from a genomic DNA template. TCRdb used MiXCR to reprocess the reads, holding one entry per CDR3 protein. The sample lists roughly 250,000 distinct CDR3 sequences, 70% to 85% seen once, with around 40% in the top ten. Sequencing input: sorted CD4+, CD8+, or CD8+CD57+ T cells (not recorded which) from PBMCs. These receptors all come from a human donor with aplastic anemia.

In regard to this clonotype: The germline gene is not matched at one end of the junction; a read error may be the cause. The chain employs TRBV7-2 and TRBJ1-6; the D gene is possibly TRBD1 (6 bases). Germline-derived CDR1 and CDR2 are SGHTA and FQGNSA. The CDR3 is 14 residues long. The CDR3 loop reads CASSSVRGNSPDQF. The CDR3 DNA sequence: TGTGCCAGCAGTTCAGTCAGGGGCAATTCACCCGACCAGTTT. The whole variable domain, filled in from reference TRBV7-2 and TRBJ1-6, reads GAGVSQSPSNKVTEKGKDVELRCDPISGHTALYWYRQSLGQGLEFLIYFQGNSAPDKSGLPSDRFSAERTGGSVSTLTIQRTQQEDSAVYLCASSSVRGNSPDQFGNGTRLTVT.

About this clonotype itself: Its ends do not fully match the called genes, so a read error is possible. The J gene is TRBJ2-7, the V gene TRBV7-9; tentatively, D is TRBD2 (5 bases). The germline CDR1 and CDR2 sequences are SEHNR and FQNEAQ (reference sequence). This CDR3 contains 15 residues. CDR3 sequence reads: CASSLVATSSSEEYF. CDR3 DNA sequence: TGTGCCAGCAGCTTGGTAGCGACCAGCTCCAGCGAGGAGTACTTC.

About this clonotype itself: The junction differs from germline at one of its ends, possibly a read error. The chain recombines TRBV5-1 with TRBJ2-1; TRBD2 aligns across 14 bases. The CDR3 is 15 amino acids. Germline CDR1 reads SGHRS; CDR2 reads YFSETQ. The CDR3 region has the DNA TGTGCCAGCAGCTTTGTGACTAGCGGGGGGGATGAGCAGTTCTTC. It translates to CASSFVTSGGDEQFF.

This chain joins TRBV7-8 and TRBJ2-3; a weak D match, TRBD2 (6 bases). Trimming stripped 1 base from V and 8 bases from J, with 13 bases between. Germline lookup yields CDR1 SGHVS and CDR2 FQNEAQ. The CDR3 has 14 residues. The CDR3 here is CASSLGGGHTTQYF. As DNA, the CDR3 is TGTGCCAGCAGCTTAGGGGGAGGTCATACTACGCAGTATTTT.

With regard to this clonotype: Because the CDR3 is missing its conserved closing phenylalanine or tryptophan, this is likely a read error. It is unclear where the CDR3 begins or ends on the DNA, so no DNA is shown, and the CDR3 is as TCRdb lists it. V gene TRBV7-9 combines with J gene TRBJ1-5; the listed D gene, TRBD1, was not tested against the DNA. Germline loops: CDR1 SEHNR, CDR2 FQNEAQ (reference sequence). The CDR3 numbers 13 amino acids, ends counted. The CDR3 sequence: CASSQPGPPETQY.

This clonotype showed up many times. J is TRBJ2-1 and V is TRBV7-2; the D gene could be TRBD1 or TRBD2 (5 bases each). Germline V gene lookup returns CDR1 SGHTA and CDR2 FQGNSA. The CDR3 runs 17 residues. V lost 3 bases and J 0 bases, leaving 15 bases between the germline ends. The CDR3 here is CASSLRWGTSSYNEQFF. The CDR3 DNA reads as TGTGCCAGCAGCTTGCGTTGGGGGACGAGCTCCTACAATGAGCAGTTCTTC.

This chain joins TRBV7-2 and TRBJ1-2, with D perhaps matching TRBD1 (6 bases). This CDR3 contains 15 residues. Trimming shortened V by 2 bases and J by 13 bases, and 23 bases separated the two germline ends. Germline-derived CDR1 and CDR2 are SGHTA and FQGNSA. The CDR3 DNA reads as TGTGCCAGCAGCTTAATGCTGGGGGCTACGAGCAGTACCACCTTC. Its protein product is CASSLMLGATSSTTF.

This clonotype was found once. A read error may account for a junction end that differs from germline. The chain links TRBV11-3 to TRBJ2-5, with no clear D. CDR3 length: 14 residues. Germline V gene sequence: CDR1 SGHNT, CDR2 YENEEA. The chain's CDR3 is CATSLGRKQETQYF. CDR3 DNA: TGTGCCACCAGCTTAGGTCGCAAGCAAGAGACCCAGTACTTC.

Details on this clonotype: Germline and junction disagree at one end, which may indicate a read error. This sequence joins TRBV9 and TRBJ2-7; TRBD1 agrees at 7 bases. This CDR3 is built from 14 residues. Germline CDR1 is SGDLS and CDR2 is YYNGEE. The CDR3: CASSYGDSNYKQYF. CDR3 coding DNA: TGTGCCAGCAGTTACGGGGACAGTAACTACAAGCAGTACTTC.

A word on this clonotype: An end of the junction differs from the germline gene, which may be a read error. The CDR3 DNA follows: TGTGCCACCGGGGCAGGGGGCACCGATGAGCTGTATTTT. Translated: CATGAGGTDELYF. The chain employs TRBV2 and TRBJ2-2, with TRBD1 identical over 8 bases. Germline V gene sequence: CDR1 SNHLY, CDR2 FYNNEI. The CDR3 length is 13 residues.

In DNA, the CDR3 is TGTGCCAGCAGCGTCCTCCGGGGTTTAGCCCAGGCACCCTACTTC. It codes for CASSVLRGLAQAPYF. The chain recombines TRBV7-4 with TRBJ2-5; TRBD2 is a possible D gene (5 bases). CDR1 is SGHVT, CDR2 SQSDAQ, per germline. There are 15 residues in the CDR3. With 5 bases removed from V and 14 bases from J, the gap between germline ends came to 27 bases.

On this clonotype: One end of the junction varies from germline; a read error may be responsible. The chain carries TRBV7-2 and TRBJ2-3; TRBD2 is a possible D gene (5 bases). The CDR3 length is 13 residues. Germline-derived CDR1 and CDR2 are SGHTA and FQGNSA. In DNA form, the CDR3 reads TGTGCCAGCAGCTTCGCGGGCAGACCCGATACGCAGTTT. This translates into CASSFAGRPDTQF. The full variable domain, in which reference TRBV7-2 and TRBJ2-3 provide the parts outside the CDR3, is GAGVSQSPSNKVTEKGKDVELRCDPISGHTALYWYRQSLGQGLEFLIYFQGNSAPDKSGLPSDRFSAERTGGSVSTLTIQRTQQEDSAVYLCASSFAGRPDTQFGPGTRLTVL.

The gene calls are TRBV2 and TRBJ1-6, with D uncertain. Per germline, CDR1 SNHLY and CDR2 FYNNEI. V gave up 11 bases and J gave up 2 bases, with 13 bases separating them. CDR3 length: 14 amino acids. The CDR3 coding sequence is TGTGCCCGACGCTTGCAACCCTATAATTCACCCCTCCACTTT. It codes for CARRLQPYNSPLHF.

CDR3 region: CASSWGTQNTEAFF. CDR3 coding DNA: TGTGCCAGCAGCTGGGGGACGCAAAATACTGAAGCTTTCTTT. The chain links TRBV7-9 to TRBJ1-1; TRBD1 is a possible D gene (5 bases). Per the germline V gene, CDR1 is SEHNR and CDR2 is FQNEAQ (reference sequence). The CDR3 length is 14 residues. Trimming took 4 bases from V and 5 from J, leaving 14 bases between them.

This clonotype was seen once. One end of the junction does not line up with germline, which may come from a read error. This chain uses TRBV7-8 with TRBJ1-2; the D gene is possibly TRBD1 (5 bases). The CDR3 spans 16 residues. Looked up from germline, CDR1 is SGHVS and CDR2 is FQNEAQ. The CDR3 region is CASSLAGDRVIYGYTF. For the CDR3, the DNA is TGTGCCAGCAGCTTGGCGGGGGACCGGGTCATATATGGTTACACCTTC.

As DNA, the CDR3 is TGTGCCACCCGACAAGGGGCGGGGGACTACGAGCAGTACTTC. Its translation is CATRQGAGDYEQYF. V gene TRBV11-3 combines with J gene TRBJ2-7; 7 nucleotides match TRBD2. Germline values: CDR1 SGHNT, CDR2 YENEEA. Trimming took 10 bases from V and 3 from J; bases not matched to a gene: 12. This CDR3 has 14 residues.

On this clonotype itself: One end of the junction fails to match germline, which may point to a read error. The chain carries TRBV19 and TRBJ2-2, with TRBD2 matching 7 bases. The CDR3 sequence is 15 residues long. Germline CDR1 LNHDA, CDR2 SQIVND (reference sequence). In DNA form, the CDR3 reads TGTGCCACCAGCAACAGCGGGACTGGCGCCGGGGAGCAGTTCTTT. Its translation is CATSNSGTGAGEQFF.

Regarding this clonotype: Germline and junction disagree at one end, which may indicate a read error. J is TRBJ2-5 and V is TRBV7-6, with a possible D match to TRBD1 (6 bases). The CDR3 covers 14 residues. Per the germline V gene, CDR1 is SGHVS and CDR2 is FNYEAQ. This chain's CDR3 is CATSLAHGTKDTYF. Written as DNA, the CDR3 is TGTGCCACCAGCTTAGCCCACGGGACAAAAGACACGTACTTC.